The clone carrying this T cell receptor (beta chain) was counted only a few times. Measured with immunoSEQ multiplex PCR; TCRdb has only the in-frame clones, and not every one. The sample holds approximately 480,000 clones, roughly 89% seen once. This record belongs to a study of blood T cell repertoires in COVID-19. Unmatched junction bases numbered 11, after V lost 8 bases and J lost 7 bases. Per the germline V gene, CDR1 is SGHKS and CDR2 is YYEKEE (reference sequence). CDR3 length: 15 amino acids. The V gene is TRBV5-5, the J gene TRBJ1-6, with 8 bases fitting TRBD1. The sample was peripheral blood. The sequence derives from a man in his late teens or twenties with COVID-19, enrolled during active disease. The CDR3 sequence: CASGQGGAWNSPLHF. The CDR3 coding sequence is TGTGCCAGTGGACAGGGTGGGGCATGGAATTCACCCCTCCACTTT.